The rows below give T cell receptor beta chains drawn from one sample of a study of blood T cell repertoires in COVID-19. The table came from immunoSEQ multiplex PCR; TCRdb's copy has only in-frame clones and leaves some out. The table includes roughly 200,000 clones, about three quarters detected once. Sequences were obtained from peripheral blood. The source of these receptors is a woman of 80 years or more with active or convalescent COVID-19. Both conserved end residues are part of each CDR3. D genes are given only for firm matches. The size field is filled for only some rows; it gives once, few, many or a size class.

len: 14
v_gene: TRBV5-4
abundance: few
j_gene: TRBJ2-5
d_gene: -
CDR3nt: TGTGCCAGCAGCTTGCGACTAGGGCAAGAGACCCAGTACTTC
CDR3aa: CASSLRLGQETQYF

len: 13
v_gene: TRBV10-2
abundance: -
j_gene: TRBJ1-5
d_gene: -
CDR3nt: TGCGCCAGCACCGGGAATAGCAATCAGCCCCAGCATTTT
CDR3aa: CASTGNSNQPQHF

len: 13
v_gene: TRBV5-4
abundance: -
j_gene: TRBJ1-2
d_gene: -
CDR3nt: TGTGCCAGCAAGTGGCGGGGTCGGGATGGCTACACCTTC
CDR3aa: CASKWRGRDGYTF

len: 15
v_gene: TRBV4-1
abundance: -
j_gene: TRBJ2-7
d_gene: -
CDR3nt: TGCGCCAGCAGCCAAGCGGAGCGGTTAGTATACGAGCAGTACTTC
CDR3aa: CASSQAERLVYEQYF

len: 13
v_gene: TRBV24-1
abundance: -
j_gene: TRBJ2-2
d_gene: -
CDR3nt: TGTGCCACCAGGAGAGGGAGCACCGGGGAGCTGTTTTTT
CDR3aa: CATRRGSTGELFF

len: 12
v_gene: TRBV6-5
abundance: -
j_gene: TRBJ1-1
d_gene: -
CDR3nt: TGTGCCAGCAGTTGGCTGAACACTGAAGCTTTCTTT
CDR3aa: CASSWLNTEAFF

len: 15
v_gene: TRBV7-2
abundance: -
j_gene: TRBJ1-1
d_gene: -
CDR3nt: TGTGCCAGCAGCCCCCGGAGGTCGGGCGTCGCTGAAGCTTTCTTT
CDR3aa: CASSPRRSGVAEAFF

len: 12
v_gene: TRBV24-1
abundance: -
j_gene: TRBJ1-3
d_gene: -
CDR3nt: TGTGCCACCAGTGACCACAGAAACACCATATATTTT
CDR3aa: CATSDHRNTIYF

len: 18
v_gene: TRBV5-4
abundance: -
j_gene: TRBJ2-3
d_gene: TRBD1
CDR3nt: TGTGCCAGCAGCTTGAGATCTTTCGGGACAGAGGCGGTCGATACGCAGTATTTT
CDR3aa: CASSLRSFGTEAVDTQYF

len: 14
v_gene: TRBV7-3
abundance: few
j_gene: TRBJ2-2
d_gene: -
CDR3nt: TGTGCCAGCAGCTTAAGTCCTAGTCCCGGGGAGCTGTTTTTT
CDR3aa: CASSLSPSPGELFF

len: 16
v_gene: TRBV4-3
abundance: many
j_gene: TRBJ2-2
d_gene: TRBD1
CDR3nt: TGCGCCAGCAGCCAAGACGGGACAGGGGGCCACGGGGAGCTGTTTTTT
CDR3aa: CASSQDGTGGHGELFF

len: 13
v_gene: TRBV7-9
abundance: few
j_gene: TRBJ1-2
d_gene: TRBD1
CDR3nt: TGTGCCAGCAGCGTGGGACAGAACTATGGCTACACCTTC
CDR3aa: CASSVGQNYGYTF

len: 11
v_gene: TRBV5-6
abundance: -
j_gene: TRBJ1-1
d_gene: -
CDR3nt: TGTGCCAGCAGCTTGGCCCGTGAAGCTTTCTTT
CDR3aa: CASSLAREAFF

len: 15
v_gene: TRBV9
abundance: -
j_gene: TRBJ1-3
d_gene: -
CDR3nt: TGTGCCAGCAGCGCGACCGGGACAACTGGAAACACCATATATTTT
CDR3aa: CASSATGTTGNTIYF

len: 16
v_gene: TRBV19
abundance: once
j_gene: TRBJ2-1
d_gene: -
CDR3nt: TGTGCCAGTAGTAGAGATCTTATGAGGGCGCGGAATGAGCAGTTCTTC
CDR3aa: CASSRDLMRARNEQFF

len: 14
v_gene: TRBV18
abundance: -
j_gene: TRBJ1-2
d_gene: -
CDR3nt: TGTGCCAGCTCACTCGCAGGCCCTAACTATGGCTACACCTTC
CDR3aa: CASSLAGPNYGYTF

len: 13
v_gene: TRBV3-1/TRBV3-2
abundance: -
j_gene: TRBJ1-2
d_gene: -
CDR3nt: TGTGCCAGCAGCCTAGCCATGGACTATGGCTACACCTTC
CDR3aa: CASSLAMDYGYTF

len: 14
v_gene: TRBV5-6
abundance: -
j_gene: TRBJ2-5
d_gene: TRBD1
CDR3nt: TGTGCCAGCAGCAAGGGACAGGTCGAAGAGACCCAGTACTTC
CDR3aa: CASSKGQVEETQYF

len: 11
v_gene: TRBV6-4
abundance: -
j_gene: TRBJ1-1
d_gene: -
CDR3nt: TGTGCCAGCAGTGATAAAATAGAAGCTTTCTTT
CDR3aa: CASSDKIEAFF

len: 16
v_gene: TRBV6-5
abundance: few
j_gene: TRBJ2-7
d_gene: TRBD2
CDR3nt: TGTGCCAGCAGCTACCCCCGGCGCGGGGGGACCTACGAGCAGTACTTC
CDR3aa: CASSYPRRGGTYEQYF

len: 15
v_gene: TRBV9
abundance: -
j_gene: TRBJ1-4
d_gene: -
CDR3nt: TGTGCCAGCAGCGTAACCGGGACAAATAATGAAAAACTGTTTTTT
CDR3aa: CASSVTGTNNEKLFF

len: 13
v_gene: TRBV25-1
abundance: -
j_gene: TRBJ1-1
d_gene: -
CDR3nt: TGTGCCAGCAGTGGCCGGGACTACACTGAAGCTTTCTTT
CDR3aa: CASSGRDYTEAFF

len: 15
v_gene: TRBV6-5
abundance: few
j_gene: TRBJ1-5
d_gene: -
CDR3nt: TGTGCCAGCGATTCCCTGGGCCGACGCAATCAGCCCCAGCATTTT
CDR3aa: CASDSLGRRNQPQHF

len: 18
v_gene: TRBV7-8
abundance: few
j_gene: TRBJ2-2
d_gene: -
CDR3nt: TGTGCCAGCAGCTTTACCCCCTCGGAACAGGCGAACACCGGGGAGCTGTTTTTT
CDR3aa: CASSFTPSEQANTGELFF

len: 13
v_gene: TRBV12-3/TRBV12-4
abundance: -
j_gene: TRBJ2-3
d_gene: -
CDR3nt: TGTGCCAGCAGTTTCGGGAGCACAGATACGCAGTATTTT
CDR3aa: CASSFGSTDTQYF

len: 16
v_gene: TRBV28
abundance: once
j_gene: TRBJ1-2
d_gene: -
CDR3nt: TGTGCCAGCAGTTTCCATTCGGGCAGGGAAAATTATGGCTACACCTTC
CDR3aa: CASSFHSGRENYGYTF

len: 15
v_gene: TRBV9
abundance: -
j_gene: TRBJ2-2
d_gene: -
CDR3nt: TGTGCCAGCAGCGGTGGACTCTCCCCAAGCGGGGAGCTGTTTTTT
CDR3aa: CASSGGLSPSGELFF

len: 18
v_gene: TRBV5-8
abundance: -
j_gene: TRBJ1-3
d_gene: TRBD1
CDR3nt: TGTGCCAGCAGCTTGGCCGTGGGGGACAGCACCGCTGGAAACACCATATATTTT
CDR3aa: CASSLAVGDSTAGNTIYF

len: 17
v_gene: TRBV6-2/TRBV6-3
abundance: few
j_gene: TRBJ2-1
d_gene: -
CDR3nt: TGTGCCAGCAGCCCTGACTTAGGTCCAAGCTCCTACAATGAGCAGTTCTTC
CDR3aa: CASSPDLGPSSYNEQFF